Listed below are T cell receptor beta chains from one sample, sequenced in a study of CD8+CD57+ T cells in acquired aplastic anemia. One entry per CDR3 protein, called by TCRdb with MiXCR from the reads. Of 190,000 or so distinct CDR3 sequences in the sample, 60% to 65% are singletons; the top ten hold 25% to 30%. The specimen was sorted CD4+, CD8+, or CD8+CD57+ T cells (not recorded which) from PBMCs. The receptors were sampled from a human donor in good health. Each CDR3 is given with its conserved first and last residue. The order of the fields is clone size, V gene, D gene, J gene, CDR3 protein, CDR3 DNA. A D gene is named only where the DNA matches it firmly. A row's size may be missing; if present it is once, few, many or a size class.

>few|TRBV2|NA|TRBJ1-2
CASRKTGRDVNYGYTF
TGTGCCAGCAGAAAGACAGGAAGAGACGTTAACTATGGCTACACCTTC
>many|TRBV11-2|TRBD1|TRBJ2-1
CASSLVLSSRVGTGTYNEQFF
TGTGCCAGCAGCTTAGTACTTTCGTCTAGGGTCGGGACAGGGACCTACAATGAGCAGTTCTTC
>NA|TRBV15|NA|TRBJ2-2
CATSRERGLVGELFF
TGTGCCACCAGCAGAGAGCGGGGGCTGGTCGGGGAGCTGTTTTTT
>many|TRBV12-3/TRBV12-4|TRBD2|TRBJ2-7
CASSPLAGGTYEQYF
TGTGCCAGCAGTCCCCTGGCGGGAGGAACCTACGAGCAGTACTTC
>many|TRBV19|NA|TRBJ1-1
CASSTGVNTEAFF
TGTGCCAGTAGTACAGGGGTGAACACTGAAGCTTTCTTT
>once|TRBV19|TRBD2|TRBJ2-1
CATLAGSRSGAEQFF
TGTGCCACCTTAGCCGGGTCGAGAAGCGGGGCTGAGCAGTTCTTC
>many|TRBV5-1|NA|TRBJ1-1
CASSFAGISGGVNTEAFF
TGCGCCAGCAGCTTTGCCGGGATCTCCGGAGGTGTGAACACTGAAGCTTTCTTT
>NA|TRBV15|NA|TRBJ2-5
CATSRDPGPETQYF
TGTGCCACCAGCAGAGATCCGGGACCCGAGACCCAGTACTTC
>many|TRBV5-1|NA|TRBJ2-5
CASSPYARDTQETQYF
TGCGCCAGCAGCCCCTATGCCCGGGACACTCAAGAGACCCAGTACTTC
>NA|TRBV28|NA|TRBJ1-1
CATRNTEAFF
TGTGCCACACGGAACACTGAAGCTTTCTTT
>many|TRBV9|NA|TRBJ2-7
CASSDREIWYEQYF
TGTGCCAGCAGCGACAGGGAGATTTGGTACGAGCAGTACTTC
>NA|TRBV2|NA|TRBJ1-2
CASSEESRYGYTF
TGTGCCAGCAGTGAAGAGAGTCGGTATGGCTACACCTTC
>many|TRBV27|TRBD1|TRBJ2-5
CASSSPGGPSQETQYF
TGTGCCAGCAGTTCCCCAGGGGGCCCATCCCAAGAGACCCAGTACTTC
>many|TRBV19|NA|TRBJ1-1
CATLRAGGAEAFF
TGTGCCACACTTCGGGCTGGGGGGGCTGAAGCTTTCTTT
>NA|TRBV2|TRBD1|TRBJ2-5
CASSKDRGGTETQYF
TGTGCCAGCAGTAAGGACAGGGGAGGTACAGAGACCCAGTACTTC
>many|TRBV25-1|NA|TRBJ1-1
CASSESQGIITEAFF
TGTGCCAGCAGTGAATCCCAGGGGATAATCACTGAAGCTTTCTTT
>NA|TRBV25-1|NA|TRBJ2-5
CASSESLGIQETQYF
TGTGCCAGCAGTGAGAGCCTAGGAATACAAGAGACCCAGTACTTC
>many|TRBV11-2|TRBD2|TRBJ2-7
CASSLVAGGGLYEQYF
TGTGCCAGCAGCTTAGTGGCGGGAGGGGGACTTTACGAGCAGTACTTC
>NA|TRBV9|TRBD2|TRBJ2-7
CASSVRGESSYEQYF
TGTGCCAGCAGCGTACGGGGGGAGAGCTCCTACGAGCAGTACTTC
>NA|TRBV2|TRBD1|TRBJ1-1
CASGTEMNTEAFF
TGTGCCAGCGGGACAGAAATGAACACTGAAGCTTTCTTT
>many|TRBV6-2/TRBV6-3|TRBD1|TRBJ2-1
CASSSQGANYNEQFF
TGTGCCAGCAGTTCACAGGGGGCCAACTACAATGAGCAGTTCTTC
>many|TRBV10-3|TRBD1|TRBJ1-5
CAIRGTGLNQPQHF
TGTGCCATCAGGGGGACAGGGCTTAATCAGCCCCAGCATTTT
>NA|TRBV27|NA|TRBJ2-1
CASSSPWSAGNEQFF
TGTGCCAGCAGTTCTCCGTGGAGCGCCGGAAATGAGCAGTTCTTC
>NA|TRBV28|NA|TRBJ2-1
CASIIGRSSYNEQFF
TGTGCCAGCATTATAGGCAGGAGCTCCTACAATGAGCAGTTCTTC
>many|TRBV6-6|NA|TRBJ2-5
CASSYGETQYF
TGTGCCAGCAGTTACGGGGAGACCCAGTACTTC
>NA|TRBV20-1|TRBD1|TRBJ1-2
CSARRQGLRDGYTF
TGCAGTGCTCGTCGACAGGGTTTAAGGGATGGCTACACCTTC
>few|TRBV7-9|NA|TRBJ1-2
CASSDSRDRHGYTF
TGTGCCAGCAGCGACTCGAGAGACAGGCACGGCTACACCTTC
>NA|TRBV7-9|TRBD2|TRBJ2-3
CASSISGGPYNEQYF
TGTGCCAGCAGTATTAGCGGGGGGCCCTACAATGAGCAGTATTTT
>NA|TRBV14|NA|TRBJ1-1
CASRGTKGTEAFF
TGTGCCAGCAGAGGGACCAAGGGAACTGAAGCTTTCTTT
>NA|TRBV7-9|TRBD1|TRBJ2-7
CASSLTGQGLHEQYF
TGTGCCAGCAGCTTAACGGGACAGGGGTTACACGAGCAGTACTTC
>NA|TRBV12-3/TRBV12-4|NA|TRBJ1-6
CASSSANYNSPLHF
TGTGCCAGCAGTTCGGCCAACTATAATTCACCCCTCCACTTT
>few|TRBV20-1|NA|TRBJ2-7
CSARLTDRDIPYEQYF
TGCAGTGCTAGACTCACGGACCGGGACATCCCCTACGAGCAGTACTTC
>NA|TRBV6-5|TRBD2|TRBJ2-1
CAISLAGGNEQFF
TGTGCCATTAGCCTAGCGGGTGGCAATGAGCAGTTCTTC
>NA|TRBV24-1|TRBD1|TRBJ2-7
CATSDSGTGHDEQYF
TGTGCCACCAGTGATTCCGGGACAGGGCACGACGAGCAGTACTTC
>NA|TRBV12-3/TRBV12-4|NA|TRBJ1-2
CATPSGNGYTF
TGTGCCACCCCCTCGGGGAATGGCTACACCTTC
>NA|TRBV24-1|TRBD2|TRBJ2-3
CATSDLPGLAGGPARTDTQYF
TGTGCCACCAGTGACCTTCCGGGACTAGCGGGGGGGCCGGCTCGCACAGATACGCAGTACTTT
>NA|TRBV19|TRBD1|TRBJ2-7
CASSLGTVGYEQYF
TGTGCCAGTAGCCTGGGGACAGTCGGGTACGAGCAGTACTTC
>NA|TRBV6-6|TRBD1|TRBJ1-3
CASRMSRDRSPGNTIYF
TGTGCCAGCAGAATGAGCAGGGACAGATCCCCTGGAAACACCATATATTTT
>NA|TRBV7-2|NA|TRBJ2-6
CASSYQGVQSATVLTF
TGTGCCAGCAGTTATCAAGGCGTACAGAGTGCCACCGTCCTGACTTTC
>NA|TRBV24-1|TRBD2|TRBJ2-7
CASTDLGGSAYEQYF
TGTGCCAGTACCGATCTTGGCGGGAGCGCCTACGAGCAGTACTTC
>few|TRBV10-3|NA|TRBJ1-2
CAISEDQGYGYTF
TGTGCCATCAGTGAGGACCAGGGTTATGGCTACACCTTC
>many|TRBV27|NA|TRBJ2-7
CASSLMEGMAYEQYF
TGTGCCAGCAGTTTAATGGAGGGAATGGCCTACGAGCAGTACTTC
>once|TRBV7-9|TRBD1|TRBJ1-2
CASSLEAGGKGGYTF
TGTGCCAGCAGCTTAGAGGCAGGGGGGAAGGGGGGCTACACCTTC
>many|TRBV4-3|NA|TRBJ1-1
CASSQVGTPNTEAFF
TGCGCCAGCAGCCAAGTAGGGACACCGAACACTGAAGCTTTCTTT
>NA|TRBV9|NA|TRBJ2-3
CASSRTGGSDTQYF
TGCGCCAGCAGCCGAACTGGGGGGTCAGATACGCAGTATTTT
>NA|TRBV5-1|TRBD1|TRBJ2-7
CASSRTGTEYEQYF
TGCGCCAGCAGCAGGACCGGGACAGAATACGAGCAGTACTTC
>once|TRBV19|TRBD1|TRBJ1-6
CASRRQGATDNSPLHF
TGTGCCAGTAGACGACAGGGGGCGACCGATAATTCACCCCTCCACTTT
>few|TRBV7-8|TRBD2|TRBJ2-7
CASSLTGLLYEQYF
TGTGCCAGCAGCTTGACGGGACTATTATACGAGCAGTACTTC
>NA|TRBV15|NA|TRBJ1-5
CATSRGGHTNQPQHF
TGTGCCACCAGCAGAGGGGGCCATACCAATCAGCCCCAGCATTTT
>NA|TRBV10-2|NA|TRBJ1-2
CASSNGLKVNYGYTF
TGCGCCAGCAGTAATGGGCTGAAGGTTAACTATGGCTACACCTTC
>NA|TRBV5-1|NA|TRBJ1-1
CASSLTGNEAFF
TGCGCCAGCAGCTTGACAGGTAATGAAGCTTTCTTT
>NA|TRBV12-3/TRBV12-4|NA|TRBJ1-2
CASSREYGYTF
TGTGCCAGCAGCCGAGAGTATGGCTACACCTTC
>NA|TRBV24-1|NA|TRBJ1-3
CATSDSRGPGNTIYF
TGTGCCACCAGTGATTCACGGGGACCTGGAAACACCATATATTTT
>few|TRBV7-2|TRBD2|TRBJ2-7
CASSLARESSYEQYF
TGTGCCAGCAGCTTAGCGCGGGAGAGCTCCTACGAGCAGTACTTC
>NA|TRBV10-1|TRBD2|TRBJ2-1
CASSDLREGRDPNEQFF
TGCGCCAGCAGTGACCTGCGGGAGGGCAGGGACCCGAATGAGCAGTTCTTC
>NA|TRBV7-2|NA|TRBJ2-3
CASSLVAGLADTQYF
TGTGCCAGCAGCTTAGTGGCAGGGCTCGCAGATACGCAGTATTTT
>NA|TRBV7-3|NA|TRBJ1-1
CASSFLPRDKFEAFF
TGTGCCAGCAGCTTTCTCCCCAGGGATAAGTTTGAGGCTTTCTTT
>many|TRBV10-2|NA|TRBJ1-1
CASSEGGVYTEAFF
TGCGCCAGCAGTGAAGGGGGGGTATATACTGAAGCTTTCTTT
>NA|TRBV7-6|TRBD1|TRBJ1-2
CASSRQGLGGYTF
TGTGCCAGCAGCCGACAGGGGTTGGGGGGCTACACCTTC